A selection of T cell receptor beta chains follows, all from one sample in a study of blood T cell repertoires in COVID-19. TCRdb's table, derived via immunoSEQ multiplex PCR, lists solely in-frame clones and lacks some. The table records around 270,000 clones, 75% to 90% of them present only once. The sequencing sample was made of PBMCs or T cells enriched from blood (not recorded which). All receptors come from a woman between 40 and 50 years old who had been exposed to COVID-19. Both conserved end residues are trimmed from each CDR3. A D gene is named only where the DNA matches it firmly.

>TRBV3-1/TRBV3-2|.|TRBJ1-3
ASTPFNSGNVRNTIY
>TRBV6-2/TRBV6-3|.|TRBJ2-1
ASSYPGSSYNEQF
>TRBV7-6|.|TRBJ2-3
ASSSDRTDTQY
>TRBV29-1|TRBD1|TRBJ1-2
SVKGQGDYGYT
>TRBV5-1|.|TRBJ1-4
ASSRSSPTNEKLF
>TRBV2|.|TRBJ1-1
ASSVTGSEAF
>TRBV5-1|.|TRBJ2-1
ASSLDRSSYNEQF
>TRBV2|TRBD2|TRBJ2-4
ASSETQGGAKNIQY
>TRBV19|.|TRBJ1-1
ASGSGLGNTEAF
>TRBV13|TRBD1|TRBJ1-4
ASSTTGTLEKLF
>TRBV4-2|TRBD1|TRBJ1-2
ASSPWTGGGYGYT
>TRBV30|TRBD1|TRBJ1-4
AWTTGGSEKLF
>TRBV15|.|TRBJ1-3
ATSGFLEAGNTIY
>TRBV18|TRBD1|TRBJ1-2
ASSPGTDKAYGYT
>TRBV6-6|TRBD1|TRBJ2-7
ASSYSQTGGGYEQY